The rows below give T cell receptor beta chains drawn from one sample of a study of blood T cells in healthy people across ages. TCRdb independently ran MiXCR on the 5' RACE reads; one entry per CDR3 protein. This table holds fewer than 800,000 distinct CDR3 sequences, over 20% found once. The specimen was blood. These receptors were obtained from a man between 65 and 85 years old in good health. The CDR3 runs from the conserved cysteine through the conserved F or W. The D gene is left open where the match is weak. A row's size may be missing; if present it is once, few, many or a size class.

>TRBV28|TRBJ2-2|few|TRBD2
TGTGCCAGCAGTTCCTGGACTAGCGGGGGCCAAAATCGCGGGGAGCTGTTTTTT
CASSSWTSGGQNRGELFF
>TRBV29-1|TRBJ2-7|-|TRBD1
TGCAGCGTTGACGATCAGGGGACAGGACGCTACGAGCAGTACTTC
CSVDDQGTGRYEQYF
>TRBV28|TRBJ2-5|few|-
TGTGCCAGCAGTTACCGACAGGGGAGGGGAGAGACCCAGTACTTC
CASSYRQGRGETQYF
>TRBV4-1|TRBJ2-1|few|-
TGCGCCAGCAGCCAAAATCAAGCGCGGGATGAGCAGTTCTTC
CASSQNQARDEQFF
>TRBV5-1|TRBJ2-1|-|TRBD2
TGCGCCAGCAGCTTGGGGGCGCTAGCGGGAGCCAACAATGAGCAGTTCTTC
CASSLGALAGANNEQFF
>TRBV5-1|TRBJ1-4|-|-
TGCGCCAGCAGCTCTGGACACGGTGGGGATGAAAAACTGTTTTTT
CASSSGHGGDEKLFF
>TRBV28|TRBJ2-4|-|-
TGTGCCAGCAGCTATTCGGAAGGACAGTCAAACATTCAGTACTTC
CASSYSEGQSNIQYF
>TRBV14|TRBJ2-7|few|TRBD2
TGTGCCAGCAGCCAAGACTCGAGCGGGAGGGAGCAGTACTTC
CASSQDSSGREQYF
>TRBV29-1|TRBJ2-5|-|-
TGCAGCGTTGTTCGGGGGGCCCGGGAGACCCAGTACTTC
CSVVRGARETQYF
>TRBV5-6|TRBJ2-5|few|-
TGTGCCAGCAGCCGACCTGGGGCGGAGACCCAGTACTTC
CASSRPGAETQYF
>TRBV6-1|TRBJ1-6|-|-
TGTGCCAGCAGTGAAGTAGGGCATCTTAATTCACCCCTCCACTTT
CASSEVGHLNSPLHF
>TRBV6-2/TRBV6-3|TRBJ1-5|once|-
TGTGCCAGCACAGGGTCAGGGGCTCAGCCCCAGCATTTT
CASTGSGAQPQHF
>TRBV27|TRBJ2-1|few|TRBD2
TGTGCCAGCAGTTTAGGGACTAGCGGGAGGGGTGAGCAGTTCTTC
CASSLGTSGRGEQFF
>TRBV7-6|TRBJ2-7|-|TRBD2
TGTGCCAGCAGCGTCCTTGGGCTAGCGGGCTACGAGCAGCACTTC
CASSVLGLAGYEQHF
>TRBV2|TRBJ1-4|few|-
TGTGCCAGCAGTGGGCTTAGAGAAAAACTGTTTTTT
CASSGLREKLFF
>TRBV11-1|TRBJ2-7|-|-
TGTGCCAGCAGCTTATCTGAGGACGAGCAGTACTTC
CASSLSEDEQYF
>TRBV12-3/TRBV12-4|TRBJ2-2|few|-
TGTGCCAGCAGTTCGGGACGGACGAACACCGGGGAGCTGTTTTTT
CASSSGRTNTGELFF
>TRBV11-2|TRBJ2-3|-|TRBD2
TGTGCCAGCAGCTTAGAACTAGCGGGATTCACAGATACGCAGTATTTT
CASSLELAGFTDTQYF
>TRBV5-1|TRBJ2-2|few|-
TGCGCCAGCAGCTTGTACCCTCTACCCACCGGGGAGCTGTTTTTT
CASSLYPLPTGELFF
>TRBV7-8|TRBJ2-1|few|TRBD2
TGTGCCGGCAGCTTCCTAGCGGGAGGGTACTACAATGAGCAGTTCTTC
CAGSFLAGGYYNEQFF
>TRBV20-1|TRBJ2-5|-|-
TGCAGGGAGGGTGGAGAGACCCAGTACTTC
CREGGETQYF
>TRBV15|TRBJ1-4|-|-
TGTGCCACCAGCAGAGATCGATGGGAAAAACTGTTTTTT
CATSRDRWEKLFF
>TRBV15|TRBJ1-4|few|-
TGTGCCACCAGCGGGACTGATGGAAATGAAAAACTGTTTTTT
CATSGTDGNEKLFF
>TRBV5-5|TRBJ2-7|few|-
TGTGCCAGCAGCGATGCTCGGGGCAACGGAGACTACGAGCAGTACTTC
CASSDARGNGDYEQYF
>TRBV9|TRBJ2-1|-|-
TGTGCCAGCGGCCGAGCCGGGACTGATTACAATGAGCAGTTCTTC
CASGRAGTDYNEQFF
>TRBV7-6|TRBJ2-7|few|-
TGTGCCAGCAGCCCGAGGACAGATCCCTACGAGCAGTACTTC
CASSPRTDPYEQYF
>TRBV25-1|TRBJ1-2|few|-
TGTGCCGGCAGTGAAGAGGAAGGCGCCTATGACTACACCTTC
CAGSEEEGAYDYTF